A single sample is the source of the 23 T cell receptor beta chains below, sequenced in a study of blood T cells in healthy people across ages. Primers used in a second PCR of roughly 6 to 11 cycles were a sample-barcoded 5' primer and a J-beta primer mix. MiXCR, run by TCRdb on the 5' RACE reads, gives a single entry per CDR3 protein. The top ten hold approximately 23% of the sample, which has 700,000 to 950,000 distinct CDR3 sequences, roughly 60% seen once. Sequences were obtained from blood. The receptors come from a man aged 25 to 40 in good health.

The chain couples TRBV7-2 to TRBJ2-7, with 8 bases identical to TRBD1. The CDR3 has 21 amino acids. The germline V gene has CDR1 SGHTA and CDR2 FQGNSA. Trimming at V came to 0 bases and at J to 2 bases, leaving 21 bases not matched to a gene. CDR3 coding DNA: TGTGCCAGCAGCTTAGCGGCCTCGACAGCCCAGGGGACAGGTCAACCCTACGAGCAGTACTTC. Amino acids: CASSLAASTAQGTGQPYEQYF.

This clonotype was recorded once. This chain connects TRBV29-1 to TRBJ2-3, with 12 nucleotides matching TRBD2. V shed 7 bases and J 4 bases; nucleotides not matched to a gene: 6. This CDR3 has 14 amino acids. Per the germline V gene, CDR1 is SQVTM and CDR2 is ANQGSEA. The CDR3 DNA sequence: TGCAGCGCCCGGACTAGCGGGATTTCAGATACGCAGTATTTT. As protein: CSARTSGISDTQYF.

The rearrangement uses TRBV6-2 or TRBV6-3 and TRBJ2-7, with D perhaps matching TRBD1 (5 bases). Trimming left V 8 bases short and J 2 bases short, with 13 bases between. CDR3 size: 13 residues. Looked up from germline, CDR1 is MNHEY and CDR2 is SVGEGT. CDR3 nucleotide sequence: TGTGCCAGCGTCGACAGCGAGACCTACGAGCAGTACTTC. As protein: CASVDSETYEQYF.

The chain is built from TRBV6-2 or TRBV6-3 and TRBJ2-5, with TRBD1 identical over 9 bases. The end of the DNA fits TRBJ2-7 better, so the J call may be wrong. The V gene's germline CDR1 is MNHEY and CDR2 SVGEGT. The CDR3 spans 15 residues. CDR3 residues: CASSPLQGATYEQYF. CDR3 DNA: TGTGCCAGCAGTCCGCTACAGGGGGCCACCTACGAGCAGTACTTC.

This clonotype has only one observation. V is TRBV4-1 and J is TRBJ2-5; D is perhaps TRBD1 or TRBD2 (5 bases each). Germline V gives CDR1 MGHRA, CDR2 YSYEKL. V shed 3 bases and J shed 2 bases, with 22 bases lying between them. This CDR3 has 18 residues. This CDR3 reads CASSQKIPGTQVQETQYF. The CDR3 DNA follows: TGCGCCAGCAGCCAGAAGATTCCCGGGACCCAGGTACAAGAGACCCAGTACTTC.

The genes are TRBV20-1 and TRBJ2-1; maybe TRBD2 (6 bases). V lost 5 bases to trimming and J lost 8 bases, with 25 bases between them. Per the germline V gene, CDR1 is DFQATT and CDR2 is SNEGSKA (reference sequence). The CDR3 spans 16 residues. The CDR3 region has the DNA TGCAGTGCTCGCCAGCCTCTAGCGACCCGGGGCGATGAGCAGTTCTTC. Protein: CSARQPLATRGDEQFF.

The rearrangement uses TRBV29-1 and TRBJ2-1; TRBD2 matches 8 bases. The germline V gene has CDR1 SQVTM and CDR2 ANQGSEA. The CDR3 sequence is 16 residues long. Trimming took 3 bases from V and 4 from J; bases not matched to a gene: 11. The CDR3: CSVEGSGGNTYNEQFF. The CDR3 DNA is TGCAGCGTTGAGGGGTCGGGGGGGAATACTTACAATGAGCAGTTCTTC.

In its sample, this clonotype was seen a few times. The rearrangement links TRBV14 to TRBJ2-3; D unresolved. This CDR3 spans 13 amino acids. Per germline, CDR1 SGHDN and CDR2 FVKESK. The ends were cut back, 1 base at V and 4 bases at J, with 6 bases in the middle. The CDR3 is CASSQALPDTQYF. For the CDR3, the DNA is TGTGCCAGCAGCCAAGCTCTGCCAGATACGCAGTATTTT.

J is TRBJ2-1 and V is TRBV5-1; D is perhaps TRBD1 or TRBD2 (5 bases each). The CDR3 is made up of 15 amino acids. V lost 0 bases, J lost 5 bases, and 12 bases lay in between. Per germline, CDR1 SGHRS and CDR2 YFSETQ. CDR3 sequence (DNA): TGCGCCAGCAGCTTGGGGCAGGGAGAACACAATGAGCAGTTCTTC. Translated: CASSLGQGEHNEQFF.

This clonotype was seen many times. The V and J genes are TRBV10-3 and TRBJ2-1, with 10 bases that match TRBD2. Germline assignment: CDR1 ENHRY and CDR2 SYGVKD. The CDR3 spans 15 residues. V trimming: 6 bases; J trimming: 9 bases; junction bases outside the gene matches: 11. The CDR3 reads CAIRETSGPPSEQFF. In nucleotides, the CDR3 is TGTGCCATCAGAGAGACTAGCGGGCCTCCCAGTGAGCAGTTCTTC.

The chain combines TRBV10-3 with TRBJ2-5; D might be TRBD1 (6 bases). Germline CDR1 reads ENHRY; CDR2 reads SYGVKD. CDR3 size: 14 residues. The V end lost 5 bases, the J end lost 2 bases, and 12 bases lay between the germline ends. The CDR3 bases are TGTGCCATCAGTACTCCCGACAGGCAAGAGACCCAGTACTTC. This codes for CAISTPDRQETQYF.

The V gene is TRBV20-1, the J gene TRBJ2-1; 8 bases are a match to TRBD2. V gave up 5 bases and J gave up 1 base; unmatched junction bases: 7. The CDR3 has 15 amino acids. Germline values: CDR1 DFQATT, CDR2 SNEGSKA (reference sequence). DNA for the CDR3: TGCAGTGCTCCGGAAAGCGGGAGTTCCTACAATGAGCAGTTCTTC. Translation gives CSAPESGSSYNEQFF.

J is TRBJ2-4 and V is TRBV7-4; D may be TRBD1 (5 bases). The germline V gene has CDR1 SGHVT and CDR2 SQSDAQ. This CDR3 has 15 residues. With 4 bases removed from V and 4 bases from J, the gap between germline ends came to 14 bases. The CDR3 protein is CASSSRTGIKNIQYF. CDR3 DNA: TGTGCCAGCAGCTCCAGAACAGGAATTAAAAACATTCAGTACTTC.

The genes are TRBV6-2 or TRBV6-3 and TRBJ2-7, with D unresolved. The CDR3 extends over 16 amino acids. Germline CDR1 and CDR2: MNHEY and SVGEGT. The ends were cut back, 4 bases at V and 1 base at J, with 17 bases in the middle. For the CDR3, the DNA is TGTGCCAGCAGTTGTTTTTGGCATTGTGGGTCCTACGAGCAGTACTTC. It encodes CASSCFWHCGSYEQYF.

The rearrangement links TRBV20-1 to TRBJ2-3, with a possible D match to TRBD1 (5 bases). The CDR3 length is 12 residues. Germline V CDR1 and CDR2: DFQATT, SNEGSKA (reference sequence). In DNA, the CDR3 is TGCAGGGGGCGTCAGTCAGCAGATACGCAGTATTTT. Translation gives CRGRQSADTQYF.

V gene TRBV6-2 or TRBV6-3 combines with J gene TRBJ2-3, with a weak D call TRBD2 (6 bases). In germline, CDR1 is MNHEY, CDR2 SVGEGT. The CDR3 is made up of 13 amino acids. Between the trimmed V and J ends, which lost 8 bases and 3 bases, there was a span of 12 bases. The DNA for the CDR3 is TGTGCCAGCGAGTTGGCGGGAACAGATACGCAGTATTTT. Translating gives CASELAGTDTQYF.

A few counts support this clonotype. V is TRBV20-1 and J is TRBJ2-5; D not certain. Germline loops: CDR1 DFQATT, CDR2 SNEGSKA (reference sequence). Trimming stripped 6 bases from V and 5 bases from J, with 10 bases between. The CDR3 covers 11 residues. The DNA for the CDR3 is TGCAGTGCCTATCACGGGGAGACCCAGTACTTC. Amino acids: CSAYHGETQYF.

The J gene is TRBJ2-1, the V gene TRBV11-3; no firm D call. Looked up from germline, CDR1 is SGHNT and CDR2 is YENEEA. V lost 0 bases to trimming and J lost 7 bases, with 13 bases between them. This CDR3 region has 15 residues. The CDR3 here is CASSLDSKARNEQFF. CDR3 coding DNA: TGTGCCAGCAGCTTAGACTCGAAGGCTCGGAATGAGCAGTTCTTC.

This clonotype was seen at least ten times. V usage is TRBV19 and J usage is TRBJ1-1, with D perhaps matching TRBD1 (5 bases). V was shortened by 1 base and J by 11 bases, with 8 bases between the two germline ends. CDR1 LNHDA and CDR2 SQIVND come from the germline V gene (reference sequence). The CDR3 spans 11 residues. The CDR3 here is CASSIGGRAFF. CDR3 DNA: TGTGCCAGTAGTATAGGGGGCCGGGCTTTCTTT.

This chain connects TRBV20-1 to TRBJ2-7, with a tentative D call TRBD1 (6 bases). This CDR3 region has 14 residues. CDR1 is DFQATT, CDR2 SNEGSKA, per germline (reference sequence). With 3 bases removed from V and 2 bases from J, the gap between germline ends came to 14 bases. Here the CDR3 DNA reads TGCAGTGCTAGGGACGCCGGGACAACCTACGAGCAGTACTTC. This codes for CSARDAGTTYEQYF.

This chain uses TRBV4-2 with TRBJ2-2; D gene ambiguous. The CDR3 spans 13 residues. CDR1 and CDR2 from the germline V gene are LGHNA and YNFKEQ. The germline V and J ends were trimmed by 1 base and 11 bases, with 11 bases remaining between them. CDR3: CASSQGSFVELFF. The CDR3 DNA follows: TGTGCCAGCAGCCAAGGTTCTTTCGTCGAGCTGTTTTTT.

This chain joins TRBV20-1 and TRBJ2-3; 9 nucleotides match TRBD2. This CDR3 comprises 16 residues. The ends lost 6 bases at V and 2 bases at J; junction bases unmatched: 12. Germline V gene lookup returns CDR1 DFQATT and CDR2 SNEGSKA (reference sequence). As DNA, the CDR3 is TGCAGTGCCCGGGGTAGCGGGAGACCTAACACAGATACGCAGTATTTT. Translation gives CSARGSGRPNTDTQYF.

The rearrangement uses TRBV3-1 and TRBJ2-7, with TRBD1 matching 7 bases. The germline V gene has CDR1 LGHDT and CDR2 YNNKEL (reference sequence). This CDR3 is 15 amino acids long. Germline trimming cut 3 bases from V and 3 bases from J; bases unmatched to any gene: 8. CDR3 sequence reads: CASSQSPWDSYEQYF. CDR3 in DNA: TGTGCCAGCAGCCAGTCCCCGTGGGACAGCTACGAGCAGTACTTC.